Listed below are T cell receptor beta chains from one sample, sequenced in a study of OX40 agonist ivuxolimab in advanced cancers. Method: immunoSEQ multiplex PCR; TCRdb's copy keeps in-frame clones and lacks some. The sample has tens of thousands of clones, 88% seen once. The starting material was CD4+ or CD8+ T cells sorted from blood, obtained in a trial of the OX40 agonist ivuxolimab. The receptor source for this set is an adult with an advanced solid tumor such as melanoma, head and neck, liver or kidney cancer. The conserved cysteine and the conserved F or W are not part of the CDR3 here. Fields, in order: D gene, J gene, V gene, CDR3 length, CDR3 protein. The D gene is left open where the match is weak.

TRBD2	TRBJ2-1	TRBV7-9	13	ASSLPGLAITEQF
TRBD2	TRBJ2-2	TRBV6-6	14	ASSYFLAGGSGELF
.	TRBJ2-6	TRBV2	13	ATKFDSSGANVLT
.	TRBJ2-7	TRBV27	12	ASSFTPSLYEQY
.	TRBJ2-3	TRBV18	11	ASSPVDTDTQY
TRBD1	TRBJ2-3	TRBV28	22	ASSFKYSRGRRNEKISSTDTQY
.	TRBJ1-1	TRBV11-2	15	ASSLGGLGVLYTEAF
.	TRBJ2-7	TRBV6-9	12	ASRGTGPTYEQY
.	TRBJ2-3	TRBV6-6	10	ASRPSTDTQY
.	TRBJ2-5	TRBV4-1	15	ASSPKHAAGGQETQY
.	TRBJ2-7	TRBV2	9	ASSGGYEQY
TRBD2	TRBJ2-7	TRBV5-1	11	ASSSPSGSGQY
.	TRBJ2-1	TRBV18	14	ASSYLWGKAYNEQF
.	TRBJ1-4	TRBV5-1	12	ASSRGVINEKLF
.	TRBJ2-3	TRBV7-9	12	ASSPRTGTDTQY
TRBD2	TRBJ2-2	TRBV7-9	14	ASSPKGGVGIGELF
TRBD1	TRBJ2-6	TRBV23-1	16	ASSQKGQGTSGANVLT
TRBD1	TRBJ2-5	TRBV5-5	12	ASTPRTGQETQY
.	TRBJ1-3	TRBV5-1	13	ASSQGGSSGNTIY
.	TRBJ2-5	TRBV29-1	13	SVEGDSVSQETQY
.	TRBJ2-3	TRBV5-4	13	ASSLGTYGTDTQY
.	TRBJ1-2	TRBV6-1	10	ASTGGFYGYT
.	TRBJ1-3	TRBV19	15	ASTPRIYRISGNTIY
TRBD1	TRBJ2-1	TRBV7-9	11	ASTKGTGNEQF
.	TRBJ1-4	TRBV6-1	11	ASLRQGNEKLF
TRBD2	TRBJ2-1	TRBV28	11	ARTGGHYNEQF
TRBD1	TRBJ2-7	TRBV25-1	10	ARRGTGGEQY
TRBD1	TRBJ1-3	TRBV4-1	13	ASSQHQGVGNTIY
.	TRBJ2-6	TRBV2	15	ASSGVQGVAGANVLT
.	TRBJ2-7	TRBV2	12	ASNLDVRSYEQY
.	TRBJ2-3	TRBV15	13	ATSRDLDERDTQY
.	TRBJ2-1	TRBV19	11	ASSTTRANEQF
TRBD1	TRBJ2-6	TRBV5-6	14	ASSGGTGTGANVLT
TRBD2	TRBJ2-5	TRBV5-4	13	ASSSGVAGQETQY
TRBD1	TRBJ2-4	TRBV5-4	12	ASSQTGGADIQY
.	TRBJ2-3	TRBV28	12	TIGGLISTDTQY